The 8 T cell receptor beta chains reported below all come from one sample, sequenced in a study of blood T cells in healthy people across ages. Primers used in a second PCR of about 6 to 11 cycles were a sample-barcoded 5' primer and a J-beta primer mix. TCRdb re-called the 5' RACE reads with MiXCR, one entry per CDR3 protein. The sample consists of about 1,400,000 distinct CDR3 sequences, roughly 60% of them appearing once. The specimen sequenced was blood. The receptors come from a man aged 18-30 years in good health.

The chain recombines TRBV29-1 with TRBJ2-3, with D perhaps TRBD2 (6 bases). The CDR3 is 19 amino acids. CDR1 and CDR2 (germline): SQVTM, ANQGSEA. V gave up 2 bases and J gave up 2 bases, with 26 bases separating them. CDR3 region: CSVESWGLEPQDSTDTQYF. The CDR3 nucleotides are TGCAGCGTTGAATCGTGGGGACTGGAACCCCAGGACTCCACAGATACGCAGTATTTT.

Only a few counts were recorded for this clonotype. The chain couples TRBV3-1 to TRBJ1-2; the D is unclear. The CDR3 loop spans 14 amino acids. Deletions cut 0 bases from V and 6 bases from J, with 11 bases between. The V gene's germline CDR1 is LGHDT and CDR2 YNNKEL (reference sequence). CDR3 DNA sequence: TGTGCCAGCAGCCAAGATCAGGAGGTCCATGGCTACACCTTC. Translating gives CASSQDQEVHGYTF.

The gene calls are TRBV2 and TRBJ2-3, with 14 nucleotides matching TRBD2. Trimming took 2 bases from V and 0 from J; bases not matched to a gene: 4. CDR1 and CDR2 (germline): SNHLY, FYNNEI. This CDR3 comprises 18 residues. The CDR3 here is CASSEWGTSGRSTDTQYF. CDR3 in DNA: TGTGCCAGCAGTGAATGGGGGACTAGCGGGAGAAGCACAGATACGCAGTATTTT. The variable domain in full, completed from reference TRBV2 and TRBJ2-3, reads EPEVTQTPSHQVTQMGQEVILRCVPISNHLYFYWYRQILGQKVEFLVSFYNNEISEKSEIFDDQFSVERPDGSNFTLKIRSTKLEDSAMYFCASSEWGTSGRSTDTQYFGPGTRLTVL.

The gene calls are TRBV20-1 and TRBJ2-7; TRBD1 might be the D (5 bases). Germline V lookup: CDR1 DFQATT, CDR2 SNEGSKA (reference sequence). The CDR3 runs to 17 residues. Trimming removed 3 bases at V and 1 base at J, with 22 bases between. The CDR3 bases are TGCAGTGCTAGTCCCTCAAGAACGTCCAAGGGGTCCTACGAGCAGTACTTC. Amino acid sequence: CSASPSRTSKGSYEQYF.

The chain combines TRBV7-9 with TRBJ1-5; unclear D gene. Germline V CDR1 and CDR2: SEHNR, FQNEAQ (reference sequence). Trimming removed 1 base at V and 6 bases at J, with 10 bases between. The CDR3 runs 14 residues. The CDR3 reads CASSLEREGQPQHF. The CDR3 coding sequence is TGTGCCAGCAGCTTAGAGAGGGAGGGTCAGCCCCAGCATTTT.

This clonotype came up a few times. This rearrangement joins TRBV20-1 to TRBJ1-2, with 9 bases that match TRBD1. Germline-derived CDR1 and CDR2 are DFQATT and SNEGSKA (reference sequence). The length of the CDR3 is 12 residues. The ends lost 6 bases at V and 4 bases at J; junction bases unmatched: 3. This CDR3 is CSALDRGYGYTF. The CDR3 coding sequence is TGCAGTGCCTTGGACAGGGGCTATGGCTACACCTTC.

The chain is built from TRBV7-9 and TRBJ1-2, with 9 bases that match TRBD1. Germline CDR1 and CDR2: SEHNR and FQNEAQ (reference sequence). Trimming removed 5 bases from V and 6 bases from J; junction bases left unmatched: 10. The CDR3 spans 15 residues. CDR3 nucleotides: TGTGCCAGCAGCGAAAGACAGGGGGACCGGCATGGCTACACCTTC. Its translation is CASSERQGDRHGYTF.

The V gene is TRBV6-5, the J gene TRBJ2-7; 8 bases are shared with TRBD1. This CDR3 comprises 16 residues. The germline CDR1 and CDR2 sequences are MNHEY and SVGAGI. V lost 2 bases to trimming and J lost 0 bases; unmatched junction nucleotides: 6. The CDR3 DNA reads as TGTGCCAGCAGTTACGGCAGGGGGCGATCCTCCTACGAGCAGTACTTC. As protein: CASSYGRGRSSYEQYF.